The rows below give T cell receptor beta chains drawn from one sample of a study of pediatric ulcerative colitis. Repertoires were generated with immunoSEQ multiplex PCR, while TCRdb's copy carries only in-frame clones and drops some. Of fewer than 40,000 clones listed, more than 75% were seen once; the top ten hold approximately 4%. The sequenced sample consisted of blood. The receptors were gathered from a boy between 10 and 17 years old with severe ulcerative colitis. Each CDR3 is given with its conserved first and last residue. A D gene is named only where the DNA matches it firmly. Size is omitted from some rows. Given values are once, few, many or a class for expanded clones.

v_call	clone_size	j_call	d_call	cdr3_nt	cdr3_aa
TRBV19	NA	TRBJ1-5	NA	TGTGCCAGTTCCGGGAGTCCAGCGGGCAATCAGCCCCAGCATTTT	CASSGSPAGNQPQHF
TRBV11-1	NA	TRBJ2-6	TRBD1	TGTGCCAGCAGCTTACAGGGACAGGGGCGCCCTGGGGCCAACGTCCTGACTTTC	CASSLQGQGRPGANVLTF
TRBV14	once	TRBJ1-6	TRBD1	TGTGCCAGCAGCCCTGGGACAGGACATAATTCACCCCTCCACTTT	CASSPGTGHNSPLHF
TRBV5-6	NA	TRBJ2-7	NA	TGTGCCAGCAGCTTGGGGGTCTACGAGCAGTACTTC	CASSLGVYEQYF
TRBV18	NA	TRBJ2-3	NA	TGTGCCAGCTCACCACACCCCGGGGTGGACACAGATACGCAGTATTTT	CASSPHPGVDTDTQYF
TRBV11-2	NA	TRBJ2-4	NA	TGTGCCAGCAGCCATCCTGACCGACTAGCCAAAAACATTCAGTACTTC	CASSHPDRLAKNIQYF
TRBV14	NA	TRBJ1-4	NA	TGTGCCAGCAGCCAAAGAACCTCGGGGGGAAAACTGTTTTTT	CASSQRTSGGKLFF
TRBV7-3	NA	TRBJ2-5	NA	TGTGCCAGCAGGGAGGGTTCGGGTGGGACCCAGTACTTC	CASREGSGGTQYF
TRBV7-9	NA	TRBJ2-7	NA	TGTGCCAGCAGCCAGGTAGGGGGGTACGAGCAGTACTTC	CASSQVGGYEQYF
TRBV28	once	TRBJ1-5	TRBD1	TGTGCCAGCAGGCTGACAGGGGGCCGGCCCCAGCATTTT	CASRLTGGRPQHF
TRBV7-9	NA	TRBJ1-1	TRBD1	TGTGCCAGCAGCGTAGGGACCGACAGGGGAATCACTGAAGCTTTCTTT	CASSVGTDRGITEAFF
TRBV2	NA	TRBJ1-2	TRBD1	TGTGCCAGCAGCCGCCTCAGGACAGGGAGAGGCTACACCTTC	CASSRLRTGRGYTF
TRBV19	NA	TRBJ1-1	NA	TGTGCCAGTATCAAGGGCTTGAACACTGAAGCTTTCTTT	CASIKGLNTEAFF
TRBV6-5	NA	TRBJ1-2	NA	TGTGCCAGCAGTTACTCAGGGAGGGGAGCCTATGGCTACACCTTC	CASSYSGRGAYGYTF
TRBV7-2	NA	TRBJ2-5	NA	TGTGCCAGCAGCTTACGTAGGGAGACCCAGTACTTC	CASSLRRETQYF
TRBV7-8	NA	TRBJ1-2	NA	TGTGCCAGCAGCCCTTTGACTCCTTATGGCTACACCTTC	CASSPLTPYGYTF
TRBV11-3	NA	TRBJ2-1	NA	TGTGCCAGCAGCCCTTCGGGACGGCCCTACAATGAGCAGTTCTTC	CASSPSGRPYNEQFF
TRBV6-5	NA	TRBJ1-2	NA	TGTGCCAGCAGTTACTCAGACAGCTATGGCTACACCTTC	CASSYSDSYGYTF
TRBV9	NA	TRBJ1-2	NA	TGTGCCAGCAGAGGGGGGGGATCCCCGAGCGGCTACACCTTC	CASRGGGSPSGYTF
TRBV6-5	NA	TRBJ1-3	NA	TGTGCCAGCAGTTACCCAATGACCTCTGGAAACACCATATATTTT	CASSYPMTSGNTIYF
TRBV11-1	few	TRBJ1-6	TRBD1	TGTGCCAGCAGCCCAGGGGGACCCCTCCACTTT	CASSPGGPLHF
TRBV5-1	few	TRBJ1-4	NA	TGCGCCAGCAGCTTGGAAAGTGAAAAACTGTTTTTT	CASSLESEKLFF
TRBV30	NA	TRBJ1-2	TRBD1	TGTGCCTGGGCAAGGGACAGAAAGTATGGCTACACCTTC	CAWARDRKYGYTF
TRBV29-1	NA	TRBJ2-1	TRBD2	TGCAGCGTTGATTCGGCTAGCGGGGTCTCCTACAATGAGCAGTTCTTC	CSVDSASGVSYNEQFF
TRBV4-1	few	TRBJ1-5	NA	TGCGCCAGCAGCCAAGGAACTGCCGGTTATCAGCCCCAGCATTTT	CASSQGTAGYQPQHF
TRBV11-2	NA	TRBJ2-1	TRBD2	TGTGCCAGCAGCTTAGCTAGCGGGGGGTACAATGAGCAGTTCTTC	CASSLASGGYNEQFF
TRBV6-5	NA	TRBJ1-1	TRBD1	TGTGCCAGCAGTTCACGGACAGGGATTAAAGACACTGAAGCTTTCTTT	CASSSRTGIKDTEAFF
TRBV7-6	NA	TRBJ2-5	NA	TGTGCCAGCAGCTTAGGCGCATCTCAAGAGACCCAGTACTTC	CASSLGASQETQYF
TRBV5-4	NA	TRBJ2-3	NA	TGTGCCAGCAGCTCCTCGACTAGCACAGATACGCAGTATTTT	CASSSSTSTDTQYF
TRBV7-3	NA	TRBJ2-1	NA	TGTGCCAGCAGCTTGTTAGCAGCGAGCTCCTACAATGAGCAGTTCTTC	CASSLLAASSYNEQFF
TRBV30	NA	TRBJ1-6	NA	TGTGCCTGGAGTGTAACAAGAAATTCACCCCTCCACTTT	CAWSVTRNSPLHF
TRBV5-5	NA	TRBJ2-7	NA	TGTGCCAGCAGCTTGCTACAGTTCGAGCAGTACTTC	CASSLLQFEQYF
TRBV5-5	NA	TRBJ2-7	TRBD2	TGTGCCAGCAGCTTGACTCGTAGCGGGGGCCACGAGCAGTACTTC	CASSLTRSGGHEQYF
TRBV7-2	NA	TRBJ1-2	NA	TGTGCCAGCAGCTTAGAGATGGGGGAATACTATGGCTACACCTTC	CASSLEMGEYYGYTF
TRBV7-2	NA	TRBJ2-7	NA	TGTGCCAGCAGCTTAGGGCAGCTGAGCTCCTACGAGCAGTACTTC	CASSLGQLSSYEQYF
TRBV7-3	few	TRBJ1-1	NA	TGTGCCAGCAGCCTAGGACAGAACACTGAAGCTTTCTTT	CASSLGQNTEAFF
TRBV19	NA	TRBJ1-6	NA	TGTGCCAGTAGTATTCCGGGAACCGAATATAATTCACCCCTCCACTTT	CASSIPGTEYNSPLHF
TRBV18	NA	TRBJ1-5	NA	TGTGCCAGCTCACCACGAGCAGGGGAGGGCAATCAGCCCCAGCATTTT	CASSPRAGEGNQPQHF
TRBV4-1	NA	TRBJ2-3	NA	TGCGCCAGCAGCCAATTGGTGGAAGATACGCAGTATTTT	CASSQLVEDTQYF
TRBV5-6	NA	TRBJ2-5	NA	TGTGCCAGCAGCTTGGCTCCCGGGGCTCAAGAGACCCAGTACTTC	CASSLAPGAQETQYF
TRBV5-1	NA	TRBJ2-5	NA	TGCGCCAGCAGCTTTAATACAGGGAAAGAGACCCAGTACTTC	CASSFNTGKETQYF
TRBV11-2	NA	TRBJ2-5	NA	TGTGCCAGCAGCTTAGTCGGGGTGCAAGAGACCCAGTACTTC	CASSLVGVQETQYF
TRBV5-8	NA	TRBJ1-2	NA	TGTGCCAGCAGCCTTCGACAGTCTATTGGCTACACCTTC	CASSLRQSIGYTF
TRBV27	NA	TRBJ1-5	NA	TGTGCCAGCAGTTTAAGTGGGAACCAGCCCCAGCATTTT	CASSLSGNQPQHF
TRBV9	NA	TRBJ2-1	NA	TGTGCCAGCAGCGTAGGAGATAGTTTAATCCGGTTCTTC	CASSVGDSLIRFF